A single sample is the source of the 20 T cell receptor beta chains below, sequenced in a study of PD-1 blockade in classical Hodgkin lymphoma. The repertoire was sequenced with immunoSEQ multiplex PCR; TCRdb's copy has only in-frame clones and lacks some. The sample shows under 25,000 clones, approximately 67% of them seen only once. As to time point: cycle 4 day 1 (C4D1), after more than five weeks of nivolumab. Every patient had relapsed following autologous stem cell transplantation, and cohorts differed in brentuximab vedotin exposure. With magnetic negative selection, CD4+ T cells were purified from PBMCs that had been thawed. The starting material was CD4+ T cells from blood, obtained before the fourth cycle of nivolumab. These receptors were taken from a human donor with classical Hodgkin lymphoma.

V and J are TRBV29-1 and TRBJ2-5, with D unclear. Germline assignment: CDR1 SQVTM and CDR2 ANQGSEA. The CDR3 spans 12 residues. V lost 4 bases, J lost 5 bases, and 11 bases lay in between. Here the CDR3 reads CSVGPVLETQYF. DNA of the CDR3: TGCAGCGTTGGGCCCGTTCTGGAGACCCAGTACTTC.

V is TRBV6-6 and J is TRBJ1-6; tentative D call: TRBD1 (6 bases). Germline values: CDR1 MNHNY, CDR2 SVGAGI (reference sequence). The CDR3 has 14 residues. The germline V and J ends were trimmed by 6 bases and 10 bases, with 16 bases remaining between them. CDR3 sequence reads: CASRAGDRYSPLHF. The CDR3 region has the DNA TGTGCCAGCAGGGCAGGGGACCGGTACTCACCCCTCCACTTT.

A few counts support this clone. This sequence joins TRBV15 and TRBJ2-2; 9 bases line up with TRBD2. Germline loops: CDR1 LNHNV, CDR2 YYDKDF (reference sequence). The CDR3 sequence is 20 residues long. With V trimmed by 0 bases and J by 4 bases, 15 bases remained unmatched. The DNA for the CDR3 is TGTGCCACCAGCAGAGAAACTCCCTCCCTAGCGGGGTCGGGCACCGGGGAGCTGTTTTTT. Its translation: CATSRETPSLAGSGTGELFF. Variable domain in full (rest from reference TRBV15 and TRBJ2-2): DAMVIQNPRYQVTQFGKPVTLSCSQTLNHNVMYWYQQKSSQAPKLLFHYYDKDFNNEADTPDNFQSRRPNTSFCFLDIRSPGLGDTAMYLCATSRETPSLAGSGTGELFFGEGSRLTVL.

J is TRBJ2-5 and V is TRBV2; D may match TRBD1 or TRBD2 (6 bases each). The length of the CDR3 is 15 residues. CDR1 and CDR2 from the germline V gene are SNHLY and FYNNEI. The V and J ends lost 1 base and 3 bases respectively, with 12 bases between them. In DNA, the CDR3 is TGTGCCAGCAGTGAAGGACAGGCGGGGAAAGAGACCCAGTACTTC. Protein sequence: CASSEGQAGKETQYF. Based on the CDR3 plus reference TRBV2 and TRBJ2-5, the full variable domain is EPEVTQTPSHQVTQMGQEVILRCVPISNHLYFYWYRQILGQKVEFLVSFYNNEISEKSEIFDDQFSVERPDGSNFTLKIRSTKLEDSAMYFCASSEGQAGKETQYFGPGTRLLVL.

This chain links TRBV5-8 with TRBJ1-1; D unclear. The CDR3 is made up of 16 amino acids. Germline CDR1 SGHTS, CDR2 YDEGEE. V lost 2 bases to trimming and J lost 3 bases, with 17 bases between them. The CDR3 DNA sequence: TGTGCCAGCAGCTTTTACGTCGGGCTGAGGTACACTGAAGCTTTCTTT. Protein: CASSFYVGLRYTEAFF. The complete variable domain, with remaining parts taken from reference TRBV5-8 and TRBJ1-1, reads EAGVTQSPTHLIKTRGQQATLRCSPISGHTSVYWYQQALGLGLQFLLWYDEGEERNRGNFPPRFSGRQFPNYSSELNVNALELEDSALYLCASSFYVGLRYTEAFFGQGTRLTVV.

The genes are TRBV19 and TRBJ2-7, with D maybe TRBD1 (8 bases). This CDR3 has 17 amino acids. The V gene's germline CDR1 is LNHDA and CDR2 SQIVND (reference sequence). With 5 bases removed from V and 3 bases from J, the gap between germline ends came to 23 bases. The DNA for the CDR3 is TGTGCCAGTAGTCCCATCCTAGGACAGGGAGGGTACTACGAGCAGTACTTC. Amino acids: CASSPILGQGGYYEQYF. Based on the CDR3 plus reference TRBV19 and TRBJ2-7, the full variable domain is DGGITQSPKYLFRKEGQNVTLSCEQNLNHDAMYWYRQDPGQGLRLIYYSQIVNDFQKGDIAEGYSVSREKKESFPLTVTSAQKNPTAFYLCASSPILGQGGYYEQYFGPGTRLTVT.

V usage is TRBV5-1 and J usage is TRBJ2-5, with 12 nucleotides matching TRBD1. This CDR3 region has 18 residues. Trimming removed 0 bases from V and 5 bases from J; junction bases left unmatched: 11. Per the germline V gene, CDR1 is SGHRS and CDR2 is YFSETQ. This chain's CDR3 is CASSLAGTGGHVGETQYF. The DNA for the CDR3 is TGCGCCAGCAGCTTGGCCGGGACAGGGGGCCACGTAGGGGAGACCCAGTACTTC.

V is TRBV9 and J is TRBJ1-4; D unresolved. The V end lost 4 bases, the J end lost 8 bases, and 15 bases lay between the germline ends. CDR3 size: 14 residues. Germline values: CDR1 SGDLS, CDR2 YYNGEE. CDR3 bases: TGTGCCAGCAGCCCACGCTTGGGGAGGGAAAAACTGTTTTTT. The encoded protein is CASSPRLGREKLFF. The entire variable domain, with the rest obtained from reference TRBV9 and TRBJ1-4, is as follows: DSGVTQTPKHLITATGQRVTLRCSPRSGDLSVYWYQQSLDQGLQFLIQYYNGEERAKGNILERFSAQQFPDLHSELNLSSLELGDSALYFCASSPRLGREKLFFGSGTQLSVL.

This rearrangement joins TRBV2 to TRBJ2-5; 11 nucleotides line up with TRBD2. V was clipped by 6 bases and J by 0 bases; unmatched bases: 3. Germline assignment: CDR1 SNHLY and CDR2 FYNNEI. The CDR3 spans 15 residues. In DNA form, the CDR3 reads TGTGCCAGCAGCCGACTAGCGGGGTACCAAGAGACCCAGTACTTC. This codes for CASSRLAGYQETQYF.

The rearrangement uses TRBV5-8 and TRBJ2-6, with a possible D match to TRBD2 (7 bases). This CDR3 contains 16 residues. Germline values: CDR1 SGHTS, CDR2 YDEGEE. V was cut by 4 bases and J by 4 bases, with 15 bases left in between. The CDR3 sequence is CASSQMGGLGANVLTF. The CDR3 bases are TGTGCCAGCAGCCAGATGGGGGGGCTCGGGGCCAACGTCCTGACTTTC. Full variable domain (missing parts from reference TRBV5-8 and TRBJ2-6): EAGVTQSPTHLIKTRGQQATLRCSPISGHTSVYWYQQALGLGLQFLLWYDEGEERNRGNFPPRFSGRQFPNYSSELNVNALELEDSALYLCASSQMGGLGANVLTFGAGSRLTVL.

The chain recombines TRBV7-9 with TRBJ2-7; TRBD1 is a possible D gene (5 bases). Per germline, CDR1 SEHNR and CDR2 FQNEAQ (reference sequence). The CDR3 runs to 15 residues. Trimming took off 2 bases at V and 4 bases at J, with 15 bases between the two ends. CDR3 amino acids: CASSLQGNPNYEQYF. Written as DNA, the CDR3 is TGTGCCAGCAGCTTACAGGGCAACCCGAATTACGAGCAGTACTTC.

This clone was counted between two and nine times. The chain uses TRBV7-9 and TRBJ2-1; 11 bases agree with TRBD2. Germline trimming cut 1 base from V and 7 bases from J; bases unmatched to any gene: 12. Germline CDR1 and CDR2: SEHNR and FQNEAQ (reference sequence). This CDR3 region has 18 residues. The CDR3 DNA is TGTGCCAGCAGCTTAGTAGTCCCAGCTAGCGGGGGGATAAATGAGCAGTTCTTC. Amino acids: CASSLVVPASGGINEQFF.

The genes are TRBV27 and TRBJ2-1; no reliable D call. Between the trimmed V and J ends, which lost 3 bases and 6 bases, there was a span of 9 bases. The CDR3 loop spans 13 amino acids. Per the germline V gene, CDR1 is MNHEY and CDR2 is SMNVEV (reference sequence). This CDR3 is CASSFLSGNEQFF. The CDR3, as DNA: TGTGCCAGCAGTTTTCTCTCGGGCAATGAGCAGTTCTTC.

The chain couples TRBV5-4 to TRBJ2-2, with TRBD1 matching over 10 bases. CDR3 length equals 17 residues. Germline CDR1 reads SGHNT; CDR2 reads YYREEE (reference sequence). V dropped 0 bases and J dropped 6; count of bases not matched to a gene: 8. CDR3 bases: TGTGCCAGCAGCTTGGGCCGGACAGGGGGTCTCTCCGGGGAGCTGTTTTTT. Translating gives CASSLGRTGGLSGELFF.

The V and J genes are TRBV6-5 and TRBJ2-7; D not resolved. The germline V and J ends were trimmed by 2 bases and 3 bases, with 17 bases remaining between them. The CDR3 has 16 residues. Germline CDR1 reads MNHEY; CDR2 reads SVGAGI. CDR3 loop: CASSYVRARALYEQYF. The CDR3 DNA reads TGTGCCAGCAGTTACGTGAGAGCTCGCGCCCTCTACGAGCAGTACTTC.

This sequence joins TRBV19 and TRBJ1-1; TRBD1 is a possible D gene (6 bases). CDR1 and CDR2 from the germline V gene are LNHDA and SQIVND (reference sequence). The CDR3 runs to 14 residues. V was clipped by 5 bases and J by 4 bases, with 14 bases between them. The CDR3 DNA follows: TGTGCCAGTAGTGCTCGTGGGGGGCGCACTGAAGCTTTCTTT. Protein sequence: CASSARGGRTEAFF.

The chain is built from TRBV2 and TRBJ2-1, with D perhaps TRBD1 or TRBD2 (6 bases each). This CDR3 contains 15 residues. The ends were cut back, 5 bases at V and 5 bases at J, with 16 bases in the middle. From germline, CDR1 is SNHLY and CDR2 FYNNEI. In DNA form, the CDR3 reads TGTGCCAGCAGTAAGGGGGGCCCGGGACACAATGAGCAGTTCTTC. Translation: CASSKGGPGHNEQFF.

This clone was picked up one time. V and J are TRBV6-5 and TRBJ1-4; D uncertain. The CDR3 has 15 amino acids. The V end lost 4 bases, the J end lost 6 bases, and 15 bases lay between the germline ends. From germline, CDR1 is MNHEY and CDR2 SVGAGI. CDR3 sequence reads: CASSSAWVDYEKLFF. CDR3 nucleotides: TGTGCCAGCAGTTCCGCCTGGGTGGACTATGAAAAACTGTTTTTT.

V is TRBV5-6 and J is TRBJ1-5; TRBD1 is a possible D gene (6 bases). Deletions cut 2 bases from V and 0 bases from J, with 9 bases between. This CDR3 has 15 residues. The germline CDR1 and CDR2 sequences are SGHDT and YYEEEE. The CDR3 DNA sequence: TGTGCCAGCAGCTTCCAGGGGAATAGCAATCAGCCCCAGCATTTT. This sequence encodes CASSFQGNSNQPQHF.

V gene TRBV4-1 combines with J gene TRBJ2-3; D is uncertain. The germline CDR1 and CDR2 sequences are MGHRA and YSYEKL. Trimming pared 6 bases from V and 0 bases from J, leaving 13 bases between. CDR3 length equals 15 residues. The DNA for the CDR3 is TGCGCCAGCAGTATGGCGGTTTTAAGCACAGATACGCAGTATTTT. Translation gives CASSMAVLSTDTQYF.